The present TCR beta chain was sequenced within a study of cytomegalovirus exposure and HLA in healthy donors. Study-wide results and limits: A later analysis linked a missense variant in DCLRE1C to the trimming of TCR beta V and J genes. Reports described diagnosis of cytomegalovirus status by the classifier as highly specific and sensitive.

With regard to this clone: Its antigen is undetermined.

Participants comprised healthy donors of bone marrow. Donors counted as nominally healthy when sampled, yet unrecorded immune exposures were likely. Germline CDR1 is SGHVS and CDR2 is FQNEAQ. Trimming took 1 base from V and 2 from J; bases not matched to a gene: 8. The length of the CDR3 is 17 residues. A multiplex PCR was run with 60 Vbeta primers and 13 Jbeta primers. Sequencing used immunoSEQ multiplex PCR; TCRdb keeps in-frame clones, though not all of them. This sample has 150,000 to 200,000 clones, with 77% found just once. The chain recombines TRBV7-8 with TRBJ1-1; 9 bases map to TRBD1. This receptor was taken from a man in his forties or fifties in good health and CMV-seropositive. Specimen: PBMCs. CDR3 loop: CASSLGRGTGKNTEAFF. DNA of the CDR3: TGTGCCAGCAGCTTAGGTAGGGGGACAGGGAAAAACACTGAAGCTTTCTTT. The whole variable domain, filled in from reference TRBV7-8 and TRBJ1-1, reads GAGVSQSPRYKVAKRGQDVALRCDPISGHVSLFWYQQALGQGPEFLTYFQNEAQLDKSGLPSDRFFAERPEGSVSTLKIQRTQQEDSAVYLCASSLGRGTGKNTEAFFGQGTRLTVV.